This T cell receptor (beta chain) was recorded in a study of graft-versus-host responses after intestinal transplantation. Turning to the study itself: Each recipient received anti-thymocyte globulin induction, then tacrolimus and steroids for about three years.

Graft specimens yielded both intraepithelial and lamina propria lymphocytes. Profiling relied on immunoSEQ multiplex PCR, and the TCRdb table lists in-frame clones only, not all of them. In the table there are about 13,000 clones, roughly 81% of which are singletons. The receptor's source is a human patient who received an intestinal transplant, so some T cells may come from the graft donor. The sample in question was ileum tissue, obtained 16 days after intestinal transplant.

This CDR3 reads CASCPGEYNEQFF. CDR3 DNA: TGTGCCAGCTGCCCAGGCGAATACAATGAGCAGTTCTTC. The V call is TRBV6-1, the J call TRBJ2-1, with D uncertain. The germline gives CDR1 MNHNS, CDR2 SASEGT. The CDR3 runs 13 residues. V was pared by 8 bases and J by 4 bases, with 12 bases between.